A selection of T cell receptor beta chains follows, all from one sample in a study of cytomegalovirus exposure and HLA in healthy donors. Here immunoSEQ multiplex PCR was the method, and the copy in TCRdb shows in-frame clones only, minus some. The profile shows about 120,000 clones, approximately 94% of them singletons. Sequencing input: PBMCs. The receptors derive from a man aged 18 to 29 in good health and CMV-seronegative. Each CDR3 is given with its conserved first and last residue. A D gene is named only where the DNA matches it firmly. A clone size is listed for some rows: how often the clone was seen (once, few, many), or a class if it is expanded.

>TRBV5-6|-|-|TRBJ2-7
TGTGCCAGCAGCTGGGAGTCCTACGAGCAGTACTTC
CASSWESYEQYF
>TRBV15|TRBD1|-|TRBJ2-1
TGTGCCACCGCGCGGGACAGGGGAAACAATGAGCAGTTCTTC
CATARDRGNNEQFF
>TRBV30|-|-|TRBJ1-1
TGTGCCTGGAGTCGTACGACAGGAGACGAAGCTTTCTTT
CAWSRTTGDEAFF
>TRBV9|-|-|TRBJ1-3
TGTGCCAGCAGCGTACTTGGACAGCCAGGGGTCTCTGGAGCCCCGGGATCAGACACCATATATTTT
CASSVLGQPGVSGAPGSDTIYF
>TRBV28|TRBD1|-|TRBJ2-3
TGTGCCAGCAGTTTATCGAGGACAGGGGACACAGATACGCAGTATTTT
CASSLSRTGDTDTQYF
>TRBV21-1|-|-|TRBJ2-1
TGTGCCAGCTCGAGACCGCTAGGGACTAGCGGGAGTTACTATGCCAATGAGCAGTTCTTC
CASSRPLGTSGSYYANEQFF
>TRBV19|-|once|TRBJ1-1
TGTGCCAGTAGTTGGACGGGAGGGGACACTGAAGCTTTCTTT
CASSWTGGDTEAFF
>TRBV19|-|-|TRBJ2-1
TGTGCCAGTAATCAGGGGTCCTCCTACAATGAGCAGTTCTTC
CASNQGSSYNEQFF
>TRBV7-2|TRBD2|-|TRBJ2-5
TGTGCCAGCAGCGTAGCTAGCGGTGGGAAGGAGGAGACCCAGTACTTC
CASSVASGGKEETQYF
>TRBV27|-|-|TRBJ1-2
TGTGCCAGCAGCCCCTGGGCGACGGAAAACTATGGCTACACCTTC
CASSPWATENYGYTF
>TRBV27|-|-|TRBJ1-1
TGTGCCAGCAGTTTCCGCGCTTTGACTGAAGCTTTCTTT
CASSFRALTEAFF
>TRBV9|TRBD1|-|TRBJ2-2
TGTGCCAGCAGCGCGACAGGGGGGAACACCGGGGAGCTGTTTTTT
CASSATGGNTGELFF
>TRBV6-5|TRBD1|-|TRBJ2-5
TGTGCCAGCAGTTCGACAGGGACCCAAGAGACCCAGTACTTC
CASSSTGTQETQYF
>TRBV11-1|TRBD2|-|TRBJ2-3
TGTGCCAGCAGGTTAGGGACTATTAGCACAGATACGCAGTATTTT
CASRLGTISTDTQYF
>TRBV9|TRBD2|-|TRBJ2-1
TGTGCCAGCAGCGTGGGAGCGGGAGGGATTTACAATGAGCAGTTCTTC
CASSVGAGGIYNEQFF
>TRBV9|-|-|TRBJ2-7
TGTGCCAGCAGCAGAAGCCCGAGCTCCTACGAGCAGTACTTC
CASSRSPSSYEQYF
>TRBV20-1|-|once|TRBJ1-1
TGCAGTGCTACAACTGAAGCTTTCTTT
CSATTEAFF
>TRBV27|TRBD1|-|TRBJ1-5
TGTGCCAGCAGTCGGGGGCAGGGGGACCAGCCCCAGCATTTT
CASSRGQGDQPQHF
>TRBV7-8|-|-|TRBJ2-7
TGTGCCAGCAGCCAGATGACAGTTGCCTACGAGCAGTACTTC
CASSQMTVAYEQYF
>TRBV11-2|-|-|TRBJ2-7
TGTGCCAGCAGCTTAGAACAGGGCATCGGCGAGCAGTACTTC
CASSLEQGIGEQYF
>TRBV7-3|-|-|TRBJ2-3
TGTGCCAGCAGCTTAACAATCGAGTCAGATACGCAGTATTTT
CASSLTIESDTQYF
>TRBV6-5|TRBD1|-|TRBJ2-3
TGTGCCAGCAACACCCGGGACAGGGGTTGGGATACGCAGTATTTT
CASNTRDRGWDTQYF
>TRBV15|TRBD2|once|TRBJ2-1
TGTGCCACCAGCAGAGATGGGATAGCGGGAGGGAACGAGCAGTTCTTC
CATSRDGIAGGNEQFF
>TRBV29-1|-|-|TRBJ2-1
TGCAGCGTTCAACCGGACAGCTACAATGAGCAGTTCTTC
CSVQPDSYNEQFF
>TRBV10-2|-|-|TRBJ2-1
TGCGCCAGCCTGAGGACTTTAGGGAGTGAGCAGTTCTTC
CASLRTLGSEQFF
>TRBV5-1|-|-|TRBJ1-1
TGCGCCAGCAGCTTGGACCACAGGGAGATGAACACTGAAGCTTTCTTT
CASSLDHREMNTEAFF
>TRBV5-1|TRBD1|-|TRBJ1-5
TGCGCCAGCAGCTTAGGACAGGGGGATCAGCCCCAGCATTTT
CASSLGQGDQPQHF
>TRBV28|-|-|TRBJ2-7
TGTGCCAGCAGCTCCGCGGGCGGGTCCTCCTACGAGCAGTACTTC
CASSSAGGSSYEQYF
>TRBV28|TRBD1|-|TRBJ1-1
TGTGCCAGCAGTCCTTGGACAGGGCAGAACACTGAAGCTTTCTTT
CASSPWTGQNTEAFF
>TRBV28|-|-|TRBJ2-1
TGTGCCAGCAGTTTCCCACCTAAAACTAGTGGGCAGTTCTTC
CASSFPPKTSGQFF
>TRBV5-1|TRBD1|-|TRBJ1-1
TGCGCCAGCAGCGCACAGGGGGTCGACACTGAAGCTTTCTTT
CASSAQGVDTEAFF
>TRBV27|-|-|TRBJ2-5
TGTGCCAGCAGTTTATTGAGTTCAGGGCCAGAGACCCAGTACTTC
CASSLLSSGPETQYF
>TRBV30|-|-|TRBJ2-2
TGTGCCTGGAGTGCCGGGACATCCCCTAACACCGGGGAGCTGTTTTTT
CAWSAGTSPNTGELFF
>TRBV28|TRBD1|-|TRBJ1-2
TGTGCCAGCAGTTTGACAGGGGCCTATGGCTACACCTTC
CASSLTGAYGYTF
>TRBV7-2|-|-|TRBJ2-3
TGTGCCAGCACCGACCTGAGGCGCGGTTATCGCACAGATACGCAGTATTTT
CASTDLRRGYRTDTQYF
>TRBV7-2|TRBD1|-|TRBJ2-7
TGTGCCAGCAGCCCGGACAGGGGAGCCTACGAGCAGTACTTC
CASSPDRGAYEQYF
>TRBV30|-|-|TRBJ1-1
TGTGCCTGGGCAACACAGGCGAACACTGAAGCTTTCTTT
CAWATQANTEAFF
>TRBV6-6|-|-|TRBJ1-1
TGTGCCAGCAGTTATTACAGAAAGAACACTGAAGCTTTCTTT
CASSYYRKNTEAFF
>TRBV5-4|-|-|TRBJ2-2
TGTGCCAGCAGCCTTCAGGTTCGGAACACCGGGGAGCTGTTTTTT
CASSLQVRNTGELFF
>TRBV18|TRBD1|-|TRBJ1-5
TGTGCCAGCTCACCACCGGGACAGGGGTTGGTCCAGCCCCAGCATTTT
CASSPPGQGLVQPQHF
>TRBV7-3|TRBD2|-|TRBJ2-7
TGTGCCAGCAGCTTAATAGCGGGGGCACCCTACGAGCAGTACTTC
CASSLIAGAPYEQYF
>TRBV28|TRBD1|-|TRBJ1-2
TGTGCCAGCAGGCTAGGGACAGGGCGACTCGATGGCTACACCTTC
CASRLGTGRLDGYTF
>TRBV29-1|-|once|TRBJ1-4
TGCAGCGTTAACCCGGGGGGTGAAAAACTGTTTTTT
CSVNPGGEKLFF
>TRBV5-1|-|-|TRBJ2-5
TGCGCCAGCAGCCTTTATTTTGGCGAGACCCAGTACTTC
CASSLYFGETQYF
>TRBV19|-|-|TRBJ2-1
-
CASTSGGPPNEQFF
>TRBV19|TRBD1|once|TRBJ2-3
TGTGCCAGTAGTATACTCGACAGGGACACAGATACGCAGTATTTT
CASSILDRDTDTQYF